The 21 T cell receptor beta chains given below trace back to one sample, sequenced in a study of cytomegalovirus exposure and HLA in healthy donors. PCR was performed using 60 Vbeta and 13 Jbeta primers. Method: immunoSEQ multiplex PCR; TCRdb's copy keeps in-frame clones and lacks some. The sample contains roughly 180,000 clones, roughly 9.4% of which appear only once. The sequenced sample was PBMCs. The source is a woman in her thirties in good health and CMV-seropositive.

This clone was detected once. At the DNA level, this CDR3 is encoded by other sequences in the same sample as well. This sequence joins TRBV2 and TRBJ2-2; D unresolved. CDR1 and CDR2 from the germline V gene are SNHLY and FYNNEI. V shed 4 bases and J shed 2 bases, with 5 bases lying between them. CDR3 length: 13 residues. The CDR3 DNA reads TGTGCCAGCAGTGGAACTAACACCGGGGAGCTGTTTTTT. Translation gives CASSGTNTGELFF.

This clone appeared a few times. This chain uses TRBV19 with TRBJ1-2; unclear D gene. The CDR3 has 12 residues. Trimming removed 7 bases at V and 8 bases at J, with 14 bases between. The germline CDR1 and CDR2 sequences are LNHDA and SQIVND (reference sequence). The CDR3 region is CASNEEFGGYTF. The CDR3, as DNA: TGTGCCAGTAACGAGGAGTTCGGGGGCTACACCTTC.

In its sample, this clone was seen many times. The chain employs TRBV2 and TRBJ2-1; a possible D gene is TRBD2 (6 bases). Trimming stripped 6 bases from V and 7 bases from J, with 16 bases between. In germline, CDR1 is SNHLY, CDR2 FYNNEI. The length of the CDR3 is 14 residues. In nucleotides, the CDR3 is TGTGCCAGCAGAGGGTTGGAGGGGATGAATGAGCAGTTCTTC. Residues: CASRGLEGMNEQFF.

This clone turned up a few times. This chain uses TRBV9 with TRBJ2-6; 9 bases are a match to TRBD2. The germline gives CDR1 SGDLS, CDR2 YYNGEE. V lost 10 bases, J lost 0 bases, and 20 bases stayed unmatched. CDR3 length: 20 amino acids. The CDR3 loop is CAAIPGGGRGERSGANVLTF. The CDR3 nucleotides are TGTGCCGCTATTCCGGGCGGCGGGAGGGGCGAACGCTCTGGGGCCAACGTCCTGACTTTC.

The CDR3 DNA sequence: TGCGCCAGCAGCCCAAAGACTAGCCCTTTCTCCTACAATGAGCAGTTCTTC. Residues: CASSPKTSPFSYNEQFF. V is TRBV4-1 and J is TRBJ2-1, with 7 bases that match TRBD2. The CDR3 loop spans 17 amino acids. Germline loops: CDR1 MGHRA, CDR2 YSYEKL. The J segment lost 0 bases and the V segment lost 4 bases, leaving 9 bases of the junction unmatched.

Points on this clone: This specimen includes other DNA sequences encoding the same CDR3. The chain has TRBV19 and TRBJ1-2; D gene unclear. This CDR3 contains 14 residues. V was cut by 2 bases and J by 4 bases, with 11 bases left in between. Germline lookup yields CDR1 LNHDA and CDR2 SQIVND (reference sequence). CDR3 in amino acids: CASSIRDSPYGYTF. The CDR3 DNA reads as TGTGCCAGTAGTATACGAGACTCGCCCTATGGCTACACCTTC.

V is TRBV27 and J is TRBJ2-3, with 9 bases aligning to TRBD2. The germline V gene has CDR1 MNHEY and CDR2 SMNVEV (reference sequence). Germline trimming cut 0 bases from V and 2 bases from J; bases unmatched to any gene: 3. The CDR3 covers 16 residues. The CDR3 sequence: CASSLSLAGLTDTQYF. Written as DNA, the CDR3 is TGTGCCAGCAGTTTATCACTAGCGGGCCTCACAGATACGCAGTATTTT.

This clone was detected only a few times. J is TRBJ1-1 and V is TRBV6-1; possibly TRBD1 for D (6 bases). V was clipped by 6 bases and J by 1 base, with 12 bases between them. The CDR3 spans 14 residues. The germline gives CDR1 MNHNS, CDR2 SASEGT. The CDR3 sequence: CASRNLQGNTEAFF. CDR3 nucleotides: TGTGCCAGCAGAAACTTACAGGGGAACACTGAAGCTTTCTTT.

V gene TRBV5-4 combines with J gene TRBJ1-1, with D possibly TRBD1 on 5 matching bases. Trimming cost V 4 bases and J 5 bases, with 15 bases left between them. The CDR3 is 14 residues long. Germline V gives CDR1 SGHNT, CDR2 YYREEE (reference sequence). CDR3 sequence (DNA): TGTGCCAGCAGCACGGGACTTTTACGGACTGAAGCTTTCTTT. Residues: CASSTGLLRTEAFF.

This chain joins TRBV7-3 and TRBJ2-1; 10 bases agree with TRBD2. V dropped 6 bases and J dropped 8; count of bases not matched to a gene: 10. The germline V gene has CDR1 SGHTA and CDR2 FQGTGA. This CDR3 comprises 15 residues. The CDR3 DNA sequence: TGTGCCAGCAGTTTAGGCGCTAGCGGGAGTTATGAGCAGTTCTTC. Translated: CASSLGASGSYEQFF.

This chain joins TRBV12-2 and TRBJ1-1; TRBD1 is taken as the D call from the table, unchecked against the DNA. TRBV12-2 is deemed a pseudogene. The CDR3 sequence is 16 residues long. The CDR3 is CASRRGQGAVNTEAFF. CDR3 nucleotides: TGTGCAAGTCGACGGGGACAGGGGGCGGTGAACACTGAAGCTTTCTTT.

This clone was counted only a few times. The chain joins TRBV5-6 to TRBJ2-6, with D unclear. V shed 9 bases and J shed 2 bases, with 21 bases lying between them. The CDR3 is 17 amino acids. The germline V gene encodes CDR1 SGHDT and CDR2 YYEEEE. CDR3 sequence: CATSPDGLGPGANVLTF. The CDR3 DNA sequence: TGTGCCACCTCCCCTGATGGGCTCGGCCCTGGGGCCAACGTCCTGACTTTC.

The chain joins TRBV11-1 to TRBJ2-5; D not certain. The ends were cut back, 2 bases at V and 3 bases at J, with 13 bases in the middle. Germline CDR1 is SGHAT and CDR2 is FQDESV (reference sequence). The CDR3 covers 15 residues. The CDR3 coding sequence is TGTGCCAGCAGCTTAAGTCCCAGCGCTGAAGAGACCCAGTACTTC. It translates to CASSLSPSAEETQYF. The full variable domain, with the rest looked up from reference TRBV11-1 and TRBJ2-5, is EAEVAQSPRYKITEKSQAVAFWCDPISGHATLYWYRQILGQGPELLVQFQDESVVDDSQLPKDRFSAERLKGVDSTLKIQPAELGDSAMYLCASSLSPSAEETQYFGPGTRLLVL.

This clone has just a few counts. The chain carries TRBV4-1 and TRBJ2-1; 7 bases are a match to TRBD2. The CDR3 runs to 16 residues. The V gene's germline CDR1 is MGHRA and CDR2 YSYEKL. J gave up 1 base and V 3 bases, and 6 bases lay outside the gene matches. CDR3 nucleotides: TGCGCCAGCAGCCATCCGACTAGCAGGTCCTACAATGAGCAGTTCTTC. This codes for CASSHPTSRSYNEQFF.

V is TRBV4-1 and J is TRBJ1-5; 7 bases match TRBD1. Germline V gives CDR1 MGHRA, CDR2 YSYEKL. J gave up 3 bases and V 1 base, and 3 bases lay outside the gene matches. CDR3 length equals 15 residues. The chain's CDR3 is CASSQVGGPNQPQHF. The DNA of the CDR3 is TGCGCCAGCAGCCAAGTAGGGGGCCCCAATCAGCCCCAGCATTTT.

This chain links TRBV5-1 with TRBJ2-5, with D maybe TRBD1 (6 bases). In germline, CDR1 is SGHRS, CDR2 YFSETQ. Deletions cut 0 bases from V and 4 bases from J, with 10 bases between. The CDR3 has 14 residues. The CDR3 loop reads CASSLGLGAETQYF. CDR3 DNA sequence: TGCGCCAGCAGCTTGGGGTTGGGGGCAGAGACCCAGTACTTC.

CDR3 residues: CASSVAYREGTGELFF. The CDR3 bases are TGTGCCAGCAGCGTAGCTTACAGGGAGGGGACCGGGGAGCTGTTTTTT. V is TRBV9 and J is TRBJ2-2; the D gene is possibly TRBD2 (7 bases). V lost 0 bases, J lost 5 bases, and 14 bases lay in between. The CDR3 length is 16 residues. CDR1 is SGDLS and CDR2 is YYNGEE in the germline V gene.

The chain links TRBV6-1 to TRBJ2-1; possible D gene TRBD2, 7 bases. Germline V gene sequence: CDR1 MNHNS, CDR2 SASEGT. Trimming left V 2 bases short and J 5 bases short, with 16 bases between. The CDR3 covers 16 residues. The CDR3 DNA sequence: TGTGCCAGCAGTGAATGGGGGGGGGCTCGGAACAATGAGCAGTTCTTC. Residues: CASSEWGGARNNEQFF.

The V call is TRBV5-4, the J call TRBJ2-5; TRBD2 might be the D (6 bases). Germline CDR1 reads SGHNT; CDR2 reads YYREEE (reference sequence). The CDR3 extends over 15 amino acids. Trimming stripped 2 bases from V and 2 bases from J, with 13 bases between. CDR3 sequence reads: CASSFKLASQETQYF. CDR3 nucleotide sequence: TGTGCCAGCAGCTTCAAACTAGCTTCTCAAGAGACCCAGTACTTC.

This clone was seen a handful of times. V and J are TRBV27 and TRBJ2-3; weak D call: TRBD1 (6 bases). This CDR3 has 14 residues. V was cut by 7 bases and J by 4 bases, with 15 bases left in between. Germline V gene lookup returns CDR1 MNHEY and CDR2 SMNVEV (reference sequence). CDR3: CASNGLGAADTQYF. CDR3 bases: TGTGCCAGCAACGGTCTGGGGGCCGCAGATACGCAGTATTTT.

This chain links TRBV20-1 with TRBJ2-7; D gene ambiguous. This CDR3 region has 11 residues. From germline, CDR1 is DFQATT and CDR2 SNEGSKA (reference sequence). V lost 0 bases to trimming and J lost 7 bases, with 7 bases between them. The chain's CDR3 is CSARDPVEQYF. The CDR3 nucleotides are TGCAGTGCTAGAGATCCAGTTGAGCAGTACTTC.